These 14 T cell receptor beta chains came from one sample sequenced in a study of PD-L1 blockade in urothelial cancer. Time point described: pretreatment peripheral blood. The assay was immunoSEQ multiplex PCR, and TCRdb's table has in-frame clones only and misses some. The table records roughly 52,000 clones, roughly 80% of them present only once. The sample here was PBMCs, taken around atezolizumab (anti-PD-L1) treatment. The receptors were sampled from a man aged 50 to 59 with urothelial cancer.

The genes are TRBV7-9 and TRBJ2-1, with a possible D match to TRBD2 (6 bases). This CDR3 spans 15 amino acids. V gave up 3 bases and J gave up 7 bases, with 16 bases separating them. Germline V gene sequence: CDR1 SEHNR, CDR2 FQNEAQ (reference sequence). CDR3 region: CASSFAGLALNEQFF. CDR3 nucleotide sequence: TGTGCCAGCAGCTTTGCTGGCCTAGCGCTGAATGAGCAGTTCTTC.

The chain couples TRBV29-1 to TRBJ2-3; 10 nucleotides match TRBD2. Germline V gene lookup returns CDR1 SQVTM and CDR2 ANQGSEA. The CDR3 is 15 residues long. J gave up 4 bases and V 2 bases, and 6 bases lay outside the gene matches. Here the CDR3 DNA reads TGCAGCGTTGAAAGGGCTAGCGGGAGCTCAGATACGCAGTATTTT. Translated, it gives CSVERASGSSDTQYF.

This chain links TRBV29-1 with TRBJ2-7, with 7 bases lining up with TRBD2. V was pared by 4 bases and J by 0 bases, with 9 bases of the junction left unmatched. Germline CDR1 is SQVTM and CDR2 is ANQGSEA. This CDR3 is built from 15 residues. Here the CDR3 reads CSVVPASGSSYEQYF. The CDR3 DNA reads as TGCAGCGTTGTCCCTGCTAGCGGATCCTCCTACGAGCAGTACTTC.

The chain employs TRBV12-5 and TRBJ2-5; TRBD1 agrees at 10 bases. The CDR3 spans 14 residues. CDR1 is LGHNT, CDR2 FRNRAP, per germline. The V segment lost 5 bases and the J segment 5 bases; nucleotides outside the gene matches: 5. The CDR3 region has the DNA TGTGCTAGTGGTGTGGGACAGGGGCGCGAGACCCAGTACTTC. Encoded protein: CASGVGQGRETQYF. The variable domain in full, completed from reference TRBV12-5 and TRBJ2-5, reads DARVTQTPRHKVTEMGQEVTMRCQPILGHNTVFWYRQTMMQGLELLAYFRNRAPLDDSGMPKDRFSAEMPDATLATLKIQPSEPRDSAVYFCASGVGQGRETQYFGPGTRLLVL.

This clone was seen only once. The rearrangement joins TRBV19 to TRBJ1-4; D unresolved. The germline V gene encodes CDR1 LNHDA and CDR2 SQIVND (reference sequence). This CDR3 contains 14 residues. V was pared by 6 bases and J by 0 bases, with 8 bases between. CDR3 region: CASREVATNEKLFF. CDR3 coding DNA: TGTGCCAGTAGGGAGGTTGCAACTAATGAAAAACTGTTTTTT.

The chain has TRBV7-9 and TRBJ2-7; perhaps TRBD1 as D (5 bases). CDR1 and CDR2 from the germline V gene are SEHNR and FQNEAQ (reference sequence). This CDR3 has 16 residues. Trimming pared 5 bases from V and 3 bases from J, leaving 20 bases between. CDR3 region: CASSHPPREKDYEQYF. DNA of the CDR3: TGTGCCAGCAGCCATCCGCCCAGGGAAAAAGACTACGAGCAGTACTTC.

Only one count was recorded for this clone. V gene TRBV2 combines with J gene TRBJ2-7; D might be TRBD2 (6 bases). Trimming left V 2 bases short and J 2 bases short, with 22 bases between. CDR3 size: 18 residues. Germline V CDR1 and CDR2: SNHLY, FYNNEI. The CDR3 DNA sequence: TGTGCCAGCAGTGAAAATATATTGGGGAGCGGGTGGACCTACGAGCAGTACTTC. Translation gives CASSENILGSGWTYEQYF.

This sequence joins TRBV11-2 and TRBJ1-2; D gene uncertain. The CDR3 loop spans 13 amino acids. V was cut by 1 base and J by 6 bases, with 9 bases left in between. The germline V gene encodes CDR1 SGHAT and CDR2 FQNNGV. This CDR3 reads CASSLGFQDGYTF. CDR3 sequence (DNA): TGTGCCAGCAGCTTAGGTTTTCAGGATGGCTACACCTTC.

This chain links TRBV6-1 with TRBJ2-3; TRBD1 matches 8 bases. J gave up 1 base and V 0 bases, and 3 bases lay outside the gene matches. The germline V gene has CDR1 MNHNS and CDR2 SASEGT. This CDR3 has 16 residues. The chain's CDR3 is CASSEALTGGTDTQYF. DNA for the CDR3: TGTGCCAGCAGTGAAGCGCTGACAGGGGGCACAGATACGCAGTATTTT.

The gene calls are TRBV19 and TRBJ2-1, with D unclear. V lost 5 bases and J 5 bases, leaving 13 bases between the germline ends. This CDR3 has 14 amino acids. Germline loops: CDR1 LNHDA, CDR2 SQIVND (reference sequence). Here the CDR3 DNA reads TGTGCCAGTAGTCCCCGACCAGGCCACAATGAGCAGTTCTTC. Amino acids: CASSPRPGHNEQFF.

The chain uses TRBV7-9 and TRBJ1-5; D ambiguous. Germline V gene data show CDR1 as SEHNR and CDR2 as FQNEAQ (reference sequence). The CDR3 spans 14 residues. With 5 bases removed from V and 6 bases from J, the gap between germline ends came to 14 bases. CDR3 in DNA: TGTGCCAGCAGCCAAGACGGGGTGGGTCAGCCCCAGCATTTT. Translated, it gives CASSQDGVGQPQHF. The full variable domain, its missing parts supplied by reference TRBV7-9 and TRBJ1-5, is DTGVSQNPRHKITKRGQNVTFRCDPISEHNRLYWYRQTLGQGPEFLTYFQNEAQLEKSRLLSDRFSAERPKGSFSTLEIQRTEQGDSAMYLCASSQDGVGQPQHFGDGTRLSIL.

V is TRBV9 and J is TRBJ2-1, with 7 nucleotides matching TRBD1. There are 17 residues in the CDR3. V dropped 0 bases and J dropped 7; count of bases not matched to a gene: 13. From germline, CDR1 is SGDLS and CDR2 YYNGEE. The chain's CDR3 is CASSVEWSGRGWNEQFF. In nucleotides, the CDR3 is TGTGCCAGCAGCGTAGAGTGGTCCGGCAGGGGGTGGAATGAGCAGTTCTTC.

The J gene is TRBJ1-2, the V gene TRBV18, with TRBD1 identical over 7 bases. Trimming removed 6 bases from V and 4 bases from J; junction bases left unmatched: 8. Per the germline V gene, CDR1 is KGHSH and CDR2 is LQKENI. The CDR3 extends over 14 amino acids. In DNA form, the CDR3 reads TGTGCCAGCTCCCCCGACAGGGAATCCTATGGCTACACCTTC. Protein product: CASSPDRESYGYTF. The variable domain in full, completed from reference TRBV18 and TRBJ1-2, reads NAGVMQNPRHLVRRRGQEARLRCSPMKGHSHVYWYRQLPEEGLKFMVYLQKENIIDESGMPKERFSAEFPKEGPSILRIQQVVRGDSAAYFCASSPDRESYGYTFGSGTRLTVV.

The V and J genes are TRBV27 and TRBJ2-2; D might be TRBD2 (6 bases). Between the trimmed V and J ends, which lost 7 bases and 5 bases, there was a span of 14 bases. Per the germline V gene, CDR1 is MNHEY and CDR2 is SMNVEV (reference sequence). This CDR3 has 14 residues. CDR3 sequence: CASTGGRRTGELFF. The CDR3 DNA follows: TGTGCCAGCACCGGAGGGAGAAGGACCGGGGAGCTGTTTTTT.